This T cell receptor beta chain appears in the sequencing data of a study of blood T cell repertoires in COVID-19. Profiling relied on immunoSEQ multiplex PCR, and the TCRdb table lists in-frame clones only, not all of them. The data contain approximately 67,000 clones, about 90% of them singletons. Germline V gives CDR1 SEHNR, CDR2 FQNEAQ (reference sequence). The CDR3 spans 12 residues. Trimming took off 6 bases at V and 8 bases at J, with 13 bases between the two ends. Sequenced sample: peripheral blood. The sequence derives from a human donor in a cohort sampled during active COVID-19. V usage is TRBV7-9 and J usage is TRBJ1-2, with D perhaps matching TRBD1 (6 bases). The CDR3 spells CASSTEGDGYTF. DNA of the CDR3: TGTGCCAGCAGTACAGAGGGGGACGGCTACACCTTC.